Presented here are 28 T cell receptor beta chains from one specimen sequenced in a study of blood T cells in healthy people across ages. The second PCR ran about 6 to 12 cycles with a sample-barcoded 5' primer and J-beta primers. From the 5' RACE reads, TCRdb called clonotypes with MiXCR, one entry per CDR3 protein. The repertoire includes around 1,500,000 distinct CDR3 sequences, roughly 45% of them detected once, and 7.9% sits in the top ten. Sequencing input: blood. The receptors were sampled from a woman aged 18-29 years in good health.

The chain is built from TRBV30 and TRBJ2-1; 9 positions agree with TRBD1. J gave up 9 bases and V 3 bases, and 3 bases lay outside the gene matches. Per the germline V gene, CDR1 is GTSNPN and CDR2 is SVGIG (reference sequence). This CDR3 comprises 12 residues. The CDR3 here is CAWRQGAIEQFF. CDR3 nucleotides: TGTGCCTGGAGACAGGGGGCAATTGAGCAGTTCTTC.

The chain joins TRBV4-1 to TRBJ2-7; 10 positions match TRBD1. J was trimmed by 1 base and V by 6 bases; bases with no gene match: 6. This CDR3 comprises 15 residues. The germline CDR1 and CDR2 sequences are MGHRA and YSYEKL. The DNA for the CDR3 is TGCGCCAGCAGGTCCGGGACAGGGGCGTCCTACGAGCAGTACTTC. Translated, it gives CASRSGTGASYEQYF.

A remark on this clonotype: Germline is not matched at one junction end, which may reflect a read error. The chain couples TRBV20-1 to TRBJ1-2; D is unclear. CDR1 DFQATT and CDR2 SNEGSKA come from the germline V gene (reference sequence). The CDR3 totals 13 residues. The CDR3 nucleotides read TGTAGTACTCCGGAGACGGGCCTCGGAGGCTACACCTTC. Its translation is CSTPETGLGGYTF.

This clonotype was observed once. For the CDR3, the DNA is TGTGCCAGCAGTATAACTGGACAGGGAGGCGAGCAGTACTTC. Translated, it gives CASSITGQGGEQYF. The rearrangement uses TRBV25-1 and TRBJ2-5; the match to TRBD1 covers 8 bases. The DNA end favors TRBJ2-7, so the J call may be wrong. The V gene's germline CDR1 is MGHDK and CDR2 SYGVNS. CDR3 length equals 14 residues.

The chain links TRBV20-1 to TRBJ2-3, with 7 bases that match TRBD2. This CDR3 is 16 amino acids long. In germline, CDR1 is DFQATT, CDR2 SNEGSKA (reference sequence). The V segment lost 1 base and the J segment 4 bases; nucleotides outside the gene matches: 11. In DNA, the CDR3 is TGCAGTGCTAGAGTCCCCGGCGGGAGCGGCCCAGATACGCAGTATTTT. Translated: CSARVPGGSGPDTQYF.

This clonotype showed up just a few times. The V gene is TRBV6-2 or TRBV6-3, the J gene TRBJ2-1; D is unresolved. Trimming cost V 7 bases and J 10 bases, with 14 bases left between them. The CDR3 runs 12 residues. The V gene's germline CDR1 is MNHEY and CDR2 SVGEGT. The CDR3 here is CASTLGLEEQFF. In nucleotides, the CDR3 is TGTGCCAGCACCCTGGGGTTGGAGGAGCAGTTCTTC.

This clonotype was detected many times. This rearrangement joins TRBV5-5 to TRBJ1-2, with a possible D match to TRBD1 (6 bases). Germline loops: CDR1 SGHKS, CDR2 YYEKEE (reference sequence). The CDR3 totals 14 residues. V was trimmed by 2 bases and J by 2 bases, leaving 10 bases between them. The CDR3 bases are TGTGCCAGCAGCTTCGGACAGACCAACTATGGCTACACCTTC. Its protein product is CASSFGQTNYGYTF.

The count of this clonotype is one. The chain links TRBV10-2 to TRBJ2-3; perhaps TRBD2 as D (7 bases). The germline V gene encodes CDR1 WSHSY and CDR2 SAAADI. The length of the CDR3 is 14 residues. The V end lost 8 bases, the J end lost 5 bases, and 17 bases lay between the germline ends. The CDR3: CASLRGGVVDTQYF. CDR3 sequence (DNA): TGCGCCAGCCTGAGGGGGGGAGTGGTAGATACGCAGTATTTT.

The sample holds a few counts of this clonotype. The chain carries TRBV5-1 and TRBJ2-1; 11 positions agree with TRBD2. V was pared by 4 bases and J by 0 bases, with 9 bases of the junction left unmatched. Germline CDR1 and CDR2: SGHRS and YFSETQ. The CDR3 is 18 residues long. DNA of the CDR3: TGCGCCAGCAGCCTAGTACGGACTAGCGGGCGCTCCTACAATGAGCAGTTCTTC. Translated: CASSLVRTSGRSYNEQFF.

This clonotype turned up a few times. Here the CDR3 reads CASSPRGQDEAFF. CDR3 sequence (DNA): TGTGCCAGCTCACCACGGGGACAGGATGAAGCTTTCTTT. The rearrangement uses TRBV18 and TRBJ1-1; 8 bases line up with TRBD1. Germline lookup yields CDR1 KGHSH and CDR2 LQKENI. CDR3 length: 13 amino acids. The V and J ends lost 1 base and 7 bases, in that order; junction bases with no gene match: 2. Looking up the rest from reference TRBV18 and TRBJ1-1 gives the full variable domain: NAGVMQNPRHLVRRRGQEARLRCSPMKGHSHVYWYRQLPEEGLKFMVYLQKENIIDESGMPKERFSAEFPKEGPSILRIQQVVRGDSAAYFCASSPRGQDEAFFGQGTRLTVV.

This clonotype was detected a few times. CDR3: CASSSYREESGANVLTF. DNA for the CDR3: TGTGCCAGCAGCTCCTACCGTGAGGAATCTGGGGCCAACGTCCTGACTTTC. The rearrangement uses TRBV11-2 and TRBJ2-6; D unclear. The V end lost 4 bases, the J end lost 1 base, and 14 bases lay between the germline ends. The length of the CDR3 is 17 residues. The germline V gene encodes CDR1 SGHAT and CDR2 FQNNGV.

Concerning this clonotype itself: This clone may be a read error of a much larger clone one base away. V gene TRBV29-1 combines with J gene TRBJ2-5, with no clear D. Germline V gene lookup returns CDR1 SQVTM and CDR2 ANQGSEA. Trimming took off 1 base at V and 11 bases at J, with 11 bases between the two ends. CDR3 length equals 11 residues. In DNA, the CDR3 is TGCAGCGTTGAAGGGGGTAATGAGCAGTACTTC. Translating it yields CSVEGGNEQYF.

The V and J genes are TRBV29-1 and TRBJ2-2, with TRBD2 matching over 7 bases. The CDR3 length is 15 residues. CDR1 is SQVTM, CDR2 ANQGSEA, per germline. Trimming cost V 6 bases and J 5 bases; bases outside gene matches: 12. As DNA, the CDR3 is TGCAGCGTGGACGCCCGGGGGGTCAGGACCGGGGAGCTGTTTTTT. Translating it yields CSVDARGVRTGELFF.

The V call is TRBV6-1, the J call TRBJ2-5, with D possibly matching TRBD1 (6 bases). Trimming cost V 6 bases and J 4 bases, with 12 bases left between them. CDR3 length: 13 amino acids. Per the germline V gene, CDR1 is MNHNS and CDR2 is SASEGT. DNA of the CDR3: TGTGCCAGCAGCCAAGGGACAATAGAGACCCAGTACTTC. As protein: CASSQGTIETQYF.

The chain joins TRBV4-1 to TRBJ1-2, with TRBD1 as a possible D gene (6 bases). The CDR3 spans 15 residues. Germline values: CDR1 MGHRA, CDR2 YSYEKL. The V end lost 2 bases, the J end lost 1 base, and 11 bases lay between the germline ends. The CDR3 spells CASSQWDIDNYGYTF. For the CDR3, the DNA is TGCGCCAGCAGCCAATGGGACATTGATAACTATGGCTACACCTTC.

This clonotype was counted ten times or more. This chain joins TRBV5-1 and TRBJ2-7, with D tentatively TRBD1 (5 bases). With 7 bases removed from V and 1 base from J, the gap between germline ends came to 6 bases. Looked up from germline, CDR1 is SGHRS and CDR2 is YFSETQ. The CDR3 runs 11 residues. For the CDR3, the DNA is TGCGCCAGCCAGGGATCCTACGAGCAGTACTTC. This sequence encodes CASQGSYEQYF. The full variable domain, rest sourced from reference TRBV5-1 and TRBJ2-7, is KAGVTQTPRYLIKTRGQQVTLSCSPISGHRSVSWYQQTPGQGLQFLFEYFSETQRNKGNFPGRFSGRQFSNSRSEMNVSTLELGDSALYLCASQGSYEQYFGPGTRLTVT.

V and J are TRBV5-1 and TRBJ2-2; 10 bases are a match to TRBD1. The J segment lost 4 bases and the V segment lost 4 bases, leaving 7 bases of the junction unmatched. The CDR3 contains 16 residues. Germline V gene sequence: CDR1 SGHRS, CDR2 YFSETQ. The DNA for the CDR3 is TGCGCCAGCAGCCCGCGGACAGGGGGAGGCACCGGGGAGCTGTTTTTT. This translates into CASSPRTGGGTGELFF.

The chain is built from TRBV28 and TRBJ1-2; maybe TRBD1 (5 bases). CDR3 size: 12 residues. The V and J ends lost 10 bases and 10 bases respectively, with 19 bases between them. Germline values: CDR1 MDHEN, CDR2 SYDVKM. The CDR3: CATTQEASDYTF. Here the CDR3 DNA reads TGTGCCACCACACAGGAGGCGAGTGACTACACCTTC.

This rearrangement joins TRBV2 to TRBJ1-2, with D possibly TRBD1 on 5 matching bases. V was trimmed by 7 bases and J by 8 bases, leaving 14 bases between them. The V gene's germline CDR1 is SNHLY and CDR2 FYNNEI. The CDR3 length is 12 residues. The CDR3 DNA reads TGTGCCAGCAACCAAGGGGTGAGCGGCTACACCTTC. Translation: CASNQGVSGYTF.

The chain employs TRBV29-1 and TRBJ1-2; tentative D call: TRBD1 (6 bases). V gave up 0 bases and J gave up 8 bases, with 16 bases separating them. Germline V gene lookup returns CDR1 SQVTM and CDR2 ANQGSEA. This CDR3 region has 14 residues. In DNA form, the CDR3 reads TGCAGCGTTGAAGATAGGCAAGGGGGGAGAGGCTACACCTTC. This codes for CSVEDRQGGRGYTF.

This chain joins TRBV2 and TRBJ2-5; 9 bases align to TRBD2. V was pared by 2 bases and J by 5 bases, with 9 bases of the junction left unmatched. In germline, CDR1 is SNHLY, CDR2 FYNNEI. The CDR3 contains 16 residues. The CDR3 spells CASSEYRAGGSETQYF. The CDR3 DNA is TGTGCCAGCAGTGAATACCGGGCGGGAGGGAGTGAGACCCAGTACTTC. The whole variable domain, filled in from reference TRBV2 and TRBJ2-5, reads EPEVTQTPSHQVTQMGQEVILRCVPISNHLYFYWYRQILGQKVEFLVSFYNNEISEKSEIFDDQFSVERPDGSNFTLKIRSTKLEDSAMYFCASSEYRAGGSETQYFGPGTRLLVL.

The V and J genes are TRBV6-2 or TRBV6-3 and TRBJ2-7; 15 positions agree with TRBD2. This CDR3 has 17 amino acids. With V trimmed by 3 bases and J by 3 bases, 6 bases remained unmatched. CDR1 is MNHEY and CDR2 is SVGEGT in the germline V gene. Here the CDR3 DNA reads TGTGCCAGCAGTTATGGACTAGCGGGAGGGCCCTACTACGAGCAGTACTTC. Translation gives CASSYGLAGGPYYEQYF.

This chain links TRBV30 with TRBJ1-4, with D uncertain. Trimming took off 4 bases at V and 0 bases at J, with 6 bases between the two ends. CDR1 is GTSNPN, CDR2 SVGIG, per germline (reference sequence). This CDR3 spans 13 amino acids. The chain's CDR3 is CAWTQATNEKLFF. Written as DNA, the CDR3 is TGTGCCTGGACGCAGGCAACTAATGAAAAACTGTTTTTT.

This clonotype has only a few counts. The rearrangement uses TRBV14 and TRBJ2-7; no clear D gene. The V gene lost 0 bases and the J gene lost 6 bases, with 3 bases spanning the gap. In germline, CDR1 is SGHDN, CDR2 FVKESK. The CDR3 spans 11 residues. In DNA form, the CDR3 reads TGTGCCAGCAGCCAAGATTTCGAGCAGTACTTC. It specifies CASSQDFEQYF. Based on the CDR3 plus reference TRBV14 and TRBJ2-7, the full variable domain is EAGVTQFPSHSVIEKGQTVTLRCDPISGHDNLYWYRRVMGKEIKFLLHFVKESKQDESGMPNNRFLAERTGGTYSTLKVQPAELEDSGVYFCASSQDFEQYFGPGTRLTVT.

This clonotype was seen a handful of times. J is TRBJ2-7 and V is TRBV20-1, with D possibly being TRBD2 (5 bases). CDR1 is DFQATT, CDR2 SNEGSKA, per germline (reference sequence). V lost 4 bases and J lost 0, with 16 bases in between. This CDR3 is 15 amino acids long. The DNA for the CDR3 is TGCAGTGCTACCCCGACCTCGGGGTACTCCTACGAGCAGTACTTC. Protein: CSATPTSGYSYEQYF.

This clonotype has more than one count but fewer than ten. The chain combines TRBV28 with TRBJ2-6; no clear D gene. V gave up 5 bases and J gave up 0 bases, with 8 bases separating them. Germline V gene sequence: CDR1 MDHEN, CDR2 SYDVKM. CDR3 size: 15 residues. DNA of the CDR3: TGTGCCAGCAGTGTAGCATCCTCTGGGGCCAACGTCCTGACTTTC. This gives the protein CASSVASSGANVLTF.

This clonotype was detected a few times. The CDR3 DNA reads as TGCAGTGCTAGAGTCGGGGGACACTACGAGCAGTACTTC. It translates to CSARVGGHYEQYF. The J gene is TRBJ2-7, the V gene TRBV20-1, with D tentatively TRBD1 or TRBD2 (6 bases each). This CDR3 contains 13 residues. Germline V gene data show CDR1 as DFQATT and CDR2 as SNEGSKA (reference sequence). The V end lost 1 base, the J end lost 3 bases, and 10 bases lay between the germline ends.

The rearrangement uses TRBV20-1 and TRBJ2-1; 9 bases are a match to TRBD2. CDR3 length: 16 residues. Germline lookup yields CDR1 DFQATT and CDR2 SNEGSKA (reference sequence). The trim removed 1 base at V and 4 bases at J, leaving 8 bases unmatched. This CDR3 is CSARVLAGERYNEQFF. CDR3 nucleotides: TGCAGTGCTAGAGTGTTAGCGGGAGAACGGTACAATGAGCAGTTCTTC.